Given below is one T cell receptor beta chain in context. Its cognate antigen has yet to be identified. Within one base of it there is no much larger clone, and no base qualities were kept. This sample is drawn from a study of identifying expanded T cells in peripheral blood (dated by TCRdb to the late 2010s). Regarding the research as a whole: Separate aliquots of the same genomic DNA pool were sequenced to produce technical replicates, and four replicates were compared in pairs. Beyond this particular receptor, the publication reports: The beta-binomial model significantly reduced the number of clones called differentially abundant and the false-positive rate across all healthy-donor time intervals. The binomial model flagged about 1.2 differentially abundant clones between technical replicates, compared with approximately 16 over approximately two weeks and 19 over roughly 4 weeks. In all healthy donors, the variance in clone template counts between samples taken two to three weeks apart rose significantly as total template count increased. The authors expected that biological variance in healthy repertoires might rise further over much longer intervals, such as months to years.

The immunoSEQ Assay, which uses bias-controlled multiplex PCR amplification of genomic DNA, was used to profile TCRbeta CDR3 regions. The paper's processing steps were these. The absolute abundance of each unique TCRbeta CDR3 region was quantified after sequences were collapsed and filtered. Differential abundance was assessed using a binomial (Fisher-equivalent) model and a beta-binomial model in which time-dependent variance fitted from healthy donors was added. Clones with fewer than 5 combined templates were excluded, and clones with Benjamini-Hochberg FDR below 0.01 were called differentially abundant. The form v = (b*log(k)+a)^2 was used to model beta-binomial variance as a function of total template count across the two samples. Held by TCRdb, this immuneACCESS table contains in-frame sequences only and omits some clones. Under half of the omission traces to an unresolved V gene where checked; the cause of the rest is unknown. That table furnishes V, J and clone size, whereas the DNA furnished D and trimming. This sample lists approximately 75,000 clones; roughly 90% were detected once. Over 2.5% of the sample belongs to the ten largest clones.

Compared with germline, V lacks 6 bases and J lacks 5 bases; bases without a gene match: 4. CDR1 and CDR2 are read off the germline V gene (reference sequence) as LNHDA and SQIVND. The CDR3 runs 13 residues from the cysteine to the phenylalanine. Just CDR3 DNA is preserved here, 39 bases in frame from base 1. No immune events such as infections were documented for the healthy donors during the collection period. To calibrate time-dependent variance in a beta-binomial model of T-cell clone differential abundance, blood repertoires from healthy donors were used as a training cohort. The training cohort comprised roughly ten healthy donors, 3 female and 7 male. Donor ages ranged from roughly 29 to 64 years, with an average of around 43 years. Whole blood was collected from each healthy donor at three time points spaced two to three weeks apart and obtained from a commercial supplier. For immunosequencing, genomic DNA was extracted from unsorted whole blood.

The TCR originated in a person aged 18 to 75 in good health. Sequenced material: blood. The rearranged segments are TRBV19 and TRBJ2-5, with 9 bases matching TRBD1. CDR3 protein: CASSYRGQETQYF. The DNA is TGTGCCAGTAGCTACAGGGGGCAGGAGACCCAGTACTTC.